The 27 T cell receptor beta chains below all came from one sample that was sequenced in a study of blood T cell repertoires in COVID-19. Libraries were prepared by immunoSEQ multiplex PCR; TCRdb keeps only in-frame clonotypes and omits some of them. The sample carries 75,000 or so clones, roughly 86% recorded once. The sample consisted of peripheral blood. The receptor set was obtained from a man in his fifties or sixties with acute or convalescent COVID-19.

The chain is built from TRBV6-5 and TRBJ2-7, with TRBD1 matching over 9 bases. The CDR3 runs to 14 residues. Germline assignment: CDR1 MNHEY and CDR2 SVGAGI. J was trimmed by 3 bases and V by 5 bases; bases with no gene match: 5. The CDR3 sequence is CASSPGQGRYEQYF. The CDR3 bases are TGTGCCAGCAGTCCGGGACAGGGCCGCTACGAGCAGTACTTC.

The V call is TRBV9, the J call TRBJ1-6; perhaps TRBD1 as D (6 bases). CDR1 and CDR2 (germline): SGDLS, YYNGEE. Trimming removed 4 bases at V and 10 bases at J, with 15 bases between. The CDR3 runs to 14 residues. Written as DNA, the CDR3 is TGTGCCAGCAGCTTGGCAGGGGTGGGCTCACCCCTCCACTTT. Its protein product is CASSLAGVGSPLHF.

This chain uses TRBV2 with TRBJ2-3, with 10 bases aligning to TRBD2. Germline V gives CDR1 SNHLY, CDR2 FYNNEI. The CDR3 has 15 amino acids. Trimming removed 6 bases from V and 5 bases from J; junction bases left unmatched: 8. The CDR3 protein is CASSRTSGLIDTQYF. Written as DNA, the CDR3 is TGTGCCAGCAGCAGGACTAGCGGTCTGATAGATACGCAGTATTTT.

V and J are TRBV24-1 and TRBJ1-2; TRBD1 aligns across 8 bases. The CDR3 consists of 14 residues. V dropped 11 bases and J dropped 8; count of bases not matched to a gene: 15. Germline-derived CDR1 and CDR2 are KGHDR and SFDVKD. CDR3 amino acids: CASLPGGGRRGYTF. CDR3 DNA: TGTGCCAGTCTCCCAGGGGGCGGCCGGAGAGGCTACACCTTC.

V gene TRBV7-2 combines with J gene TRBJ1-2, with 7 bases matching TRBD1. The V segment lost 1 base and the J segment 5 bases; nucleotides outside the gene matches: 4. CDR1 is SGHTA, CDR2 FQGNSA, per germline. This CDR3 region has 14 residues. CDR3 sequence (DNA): TGTGCCAGCAGCTTAGTGCCAGGGGGGTATGGCTACACCTTC. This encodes CASSLVPGGYGYTF.

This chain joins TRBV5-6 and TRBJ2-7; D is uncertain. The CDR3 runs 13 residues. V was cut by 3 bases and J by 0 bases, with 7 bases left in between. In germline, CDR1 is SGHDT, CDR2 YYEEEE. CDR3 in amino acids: CASSSGISYEQYF. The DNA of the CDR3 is TGTGCCAGCAGCTCAGGTATCTCCTACGAGCAGTACTTC.

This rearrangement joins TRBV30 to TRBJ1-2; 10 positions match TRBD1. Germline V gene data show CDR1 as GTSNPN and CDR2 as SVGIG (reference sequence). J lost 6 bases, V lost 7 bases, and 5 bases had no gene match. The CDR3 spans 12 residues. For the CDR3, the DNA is TGTGCCTTGGGGACAGGGGCGGATGGCTACACCTTC. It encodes CALGTGADGYTF.

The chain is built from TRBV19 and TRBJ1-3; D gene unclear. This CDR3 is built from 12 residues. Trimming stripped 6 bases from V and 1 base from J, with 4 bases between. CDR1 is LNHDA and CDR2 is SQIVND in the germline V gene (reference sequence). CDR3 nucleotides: TGTGCCAGTAGCACATCTGGAAACACCATATATTTT. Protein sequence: CASSTSGNTIYF. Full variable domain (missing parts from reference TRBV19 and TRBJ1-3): DGGITQSPKYLFRKEGQNVTLSCEQNLNHDAMYWYRQDPGQGLRLIYYSQIVNDFQKGDIAEGYSVSREKKESFPLTVTSAQKNPTAFYLCASSTSGNTIYFGEGSWLTVV.

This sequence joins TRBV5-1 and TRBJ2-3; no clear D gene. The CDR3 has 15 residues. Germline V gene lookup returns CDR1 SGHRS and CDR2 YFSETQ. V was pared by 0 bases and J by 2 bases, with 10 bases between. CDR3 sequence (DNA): TGCGCCAGCAGCTTGGATCGGGTAGACACAGATACGCAGTATTTT. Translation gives CASSLDRVDTDTQYF. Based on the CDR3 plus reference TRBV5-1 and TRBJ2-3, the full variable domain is KAGVTQTPRYLIKTRGQQVTLSCSPISGHRSVSWYQQTPGQGLQFLFEYFSETQRNKGNFPGRFSGRQFSNSRSEMNVSTLELGDSALYLCASSLDRVDTDTQYFGPGTRLTVL.

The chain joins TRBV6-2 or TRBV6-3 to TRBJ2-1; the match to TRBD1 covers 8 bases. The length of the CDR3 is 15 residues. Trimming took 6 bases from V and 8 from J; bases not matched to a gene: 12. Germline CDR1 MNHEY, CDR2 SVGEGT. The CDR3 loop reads CASSPGQGAVYEQFF. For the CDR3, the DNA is TGTGCCAGCAGCCCCGGTCAGGGGGCTGTCTATGAGCAGTTCTTC.

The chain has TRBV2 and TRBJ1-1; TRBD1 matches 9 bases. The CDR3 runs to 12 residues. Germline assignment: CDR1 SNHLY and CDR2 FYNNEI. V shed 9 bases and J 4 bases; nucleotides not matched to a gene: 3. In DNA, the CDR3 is TGTGCCAGACAGGGGGCGGGCACTGAAGCTTTCTTT. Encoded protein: CARQGAGTEAFF. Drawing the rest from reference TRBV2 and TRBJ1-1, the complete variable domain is EPEVTQTPSHQVTQMGQEVILRCVPISNHLYFYWYRQILGQKVEFLVSFYNNEISEKSEIFDDQFSVERPDGSNFTLKIRSTKLEDSAMYFCARQGAGTEAFFGQGTRLTVV.

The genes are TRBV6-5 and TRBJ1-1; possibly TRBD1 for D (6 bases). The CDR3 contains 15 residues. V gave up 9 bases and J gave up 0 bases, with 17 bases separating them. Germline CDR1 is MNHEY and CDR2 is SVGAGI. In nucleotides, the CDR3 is TGTGCCAGTCAACCGGGACACAGTATGAACACTGAAGCTTTCTTT. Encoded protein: CASQPGHSMNTEAFF.

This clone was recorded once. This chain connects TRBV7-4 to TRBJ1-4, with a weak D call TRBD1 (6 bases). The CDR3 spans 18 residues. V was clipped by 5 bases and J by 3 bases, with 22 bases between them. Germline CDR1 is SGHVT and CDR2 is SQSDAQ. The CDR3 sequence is CASSPPVEGQRANEKLFF. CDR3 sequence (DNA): TGTGCCAGCAGCCCGCCGGTAGAGGGACAAAGAGCTAATGAAAAACTGTTTTTT.

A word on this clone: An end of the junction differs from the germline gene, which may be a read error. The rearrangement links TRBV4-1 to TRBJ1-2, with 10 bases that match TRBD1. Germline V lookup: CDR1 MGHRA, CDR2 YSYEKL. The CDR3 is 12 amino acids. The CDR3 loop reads CASSQGQGPSLF. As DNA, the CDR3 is TGCGCCAGCAGCCAGGGACAGGGGCCTTCCCTATTC.

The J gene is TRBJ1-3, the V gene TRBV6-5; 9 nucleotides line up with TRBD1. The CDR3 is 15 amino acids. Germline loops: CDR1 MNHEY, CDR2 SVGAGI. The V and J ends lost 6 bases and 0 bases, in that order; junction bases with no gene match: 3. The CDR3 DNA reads TGTGCCAGCAGCGTGGACAGGGGCTCTGGAAACACCATATATTTT. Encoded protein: CASSVDRGSGNTIYF.

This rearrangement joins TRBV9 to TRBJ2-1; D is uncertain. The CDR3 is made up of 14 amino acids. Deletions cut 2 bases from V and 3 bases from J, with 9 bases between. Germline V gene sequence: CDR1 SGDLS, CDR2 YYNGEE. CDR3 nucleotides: TGTGCCAGCAGCGTTGACACCAACTACAATGAGCAGTTCTTC. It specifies CASSVDTNYNEQFF.

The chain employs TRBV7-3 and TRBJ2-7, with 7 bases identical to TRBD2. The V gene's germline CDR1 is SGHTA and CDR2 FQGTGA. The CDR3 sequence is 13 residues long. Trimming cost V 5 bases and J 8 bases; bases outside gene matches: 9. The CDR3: CASSPSGDGQQYF. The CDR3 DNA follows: TGTGCCAGCAGCCCAAGCGGGGACGGTCAGCAGTACTTC.

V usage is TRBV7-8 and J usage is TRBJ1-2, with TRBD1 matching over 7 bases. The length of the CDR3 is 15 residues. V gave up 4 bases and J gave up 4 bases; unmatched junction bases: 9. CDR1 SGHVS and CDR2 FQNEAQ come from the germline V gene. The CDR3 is CASSWGSGQSYGYTF. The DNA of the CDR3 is TGTGCCAGCAGCTGGGGTTCGGGACAGAGCTATGGCTACACCTTC.

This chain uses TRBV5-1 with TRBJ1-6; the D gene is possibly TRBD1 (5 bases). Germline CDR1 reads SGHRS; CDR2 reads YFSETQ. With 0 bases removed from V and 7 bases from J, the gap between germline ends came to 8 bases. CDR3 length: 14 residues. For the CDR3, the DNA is TGCGCCAGCAGCTTGGGACAGACGAATTCACCCCTCCACTTT. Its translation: CASSLGQTNSPLHF.

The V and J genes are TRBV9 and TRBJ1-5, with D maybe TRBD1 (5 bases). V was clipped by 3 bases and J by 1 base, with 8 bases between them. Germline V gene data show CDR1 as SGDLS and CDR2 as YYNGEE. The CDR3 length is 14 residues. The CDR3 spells CASSAGQSNQPQHF. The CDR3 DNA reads TGTGCCAGCAGCGCCGGACAAAGCAATCAGCCCCAGCATTTT.

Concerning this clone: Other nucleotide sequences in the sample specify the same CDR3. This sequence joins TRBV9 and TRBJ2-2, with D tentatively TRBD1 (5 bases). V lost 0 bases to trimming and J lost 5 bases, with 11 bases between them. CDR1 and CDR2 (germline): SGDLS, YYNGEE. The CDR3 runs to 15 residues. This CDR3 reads CASSVVGVGTGELFF. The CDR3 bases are TGTGCCAGCAGCGTAGTAGGGGTTGGTACCGGGGAGCTGTTTTTT. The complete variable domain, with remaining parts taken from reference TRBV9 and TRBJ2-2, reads DSGVTQTPKHLITATGQRVTLRCSPRSGDLSVYWYQQSLDQGLQFLIQYYNGEERAKGNILERFSAQQFPDLHSELNLSSLELGDSALYFCASSVVGVGTGELFFGEGSRLTVL.

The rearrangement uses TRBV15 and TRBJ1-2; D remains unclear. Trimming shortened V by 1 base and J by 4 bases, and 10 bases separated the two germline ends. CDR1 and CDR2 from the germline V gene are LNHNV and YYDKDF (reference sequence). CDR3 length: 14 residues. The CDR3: CATSRAERIYGYTF. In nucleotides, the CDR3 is TGTGCCACCAGCAGAGCCGAGAGGATCTATGGCTACACCTTC.

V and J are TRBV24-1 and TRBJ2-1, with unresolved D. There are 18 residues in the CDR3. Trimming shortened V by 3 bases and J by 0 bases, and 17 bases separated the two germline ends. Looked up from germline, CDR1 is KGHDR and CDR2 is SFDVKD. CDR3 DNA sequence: TGTGCCACCAGTGATCCTGCCCGCGAGGTGAGCTCCTACAATGAGCAGTTCTTC. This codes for CATSDPAREVSSYNEQFF.

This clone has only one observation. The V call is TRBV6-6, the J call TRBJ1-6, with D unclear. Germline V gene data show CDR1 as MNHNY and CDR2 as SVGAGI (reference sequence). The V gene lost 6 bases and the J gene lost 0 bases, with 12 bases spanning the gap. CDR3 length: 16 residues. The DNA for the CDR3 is TGTGCCAGCAGCCCCGGCGGGAGCTCCTATAATTCACCCCTCCACTTT. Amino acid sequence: CASSPGGSSYNSPLHF.

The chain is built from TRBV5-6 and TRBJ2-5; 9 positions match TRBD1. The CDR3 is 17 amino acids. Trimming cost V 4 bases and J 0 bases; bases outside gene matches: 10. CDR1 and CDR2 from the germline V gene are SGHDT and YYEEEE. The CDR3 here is CASSPRPGTGYQETQYF. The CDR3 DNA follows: TGTGCCAGCAGCCCTCGTCCCGGGACAGGGTACCAAGAGACCCAGTACTTC. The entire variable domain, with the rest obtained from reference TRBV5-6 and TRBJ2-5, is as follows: DAGVTQSPTHLIKTRGQQVTLRCSPKSGHDTVSWYQQALGQGPQFIFQYYEEEERQRGNFPDRFSGHQFPNYSSELNVNALLLGDSALYLCASSPRPGTGYQETQYFGPGTRLLVL.

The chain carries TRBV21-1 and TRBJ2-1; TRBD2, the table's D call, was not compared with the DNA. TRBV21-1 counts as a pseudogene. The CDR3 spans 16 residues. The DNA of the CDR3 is TGTGCCAGCAGCAAAATCTCAGCGGGAGCCTACAATGAGCAGTTCTTC. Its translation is CASSKISAGAYNEQFF.

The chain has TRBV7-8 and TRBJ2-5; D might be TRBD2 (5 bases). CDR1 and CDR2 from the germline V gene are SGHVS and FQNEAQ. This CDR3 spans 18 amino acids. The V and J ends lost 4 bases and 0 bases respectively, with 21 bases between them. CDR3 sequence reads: CASSSNHPREIYQETQYF. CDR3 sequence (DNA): TGTGCCAGCAGCTCGAACCACCCCCGGGAAATCTACCAAGAGACCCAGTACTTC.